These 26 T cell receptor beta chains share one sample of origin, sequenced in a study of beta chain features in type 1 diabetes. What was sequenced were expressed TCRB transcripts, since all of the isolated RNA had been reverse transcribed. Some clones are missing from TCRdb's copy, which holds only in-frame ones; the method was immunoSEQ multiplex PCR. The repertoire holds 300,000 to 350,000 clones, with 8% as singletons. The sequenced sample was central memory CD4+ T cells from blood. The source of these receptors is a woman younger than 35 in good health.

This clone was recorded a few times. V and J are TRBV6-6 and TRBJ1-2; D is undetermined. Germline V gene sequence: CDR1 MNHNY, CDR2 SVGAGI (reference sequence). Trimming removed 8 bases from V and 0 bases from J, with 13 bases in between. The CDR3 runs 14 residues. Written as DNA, the CDR3 is TGTGCCAGCGGGCAGTCACCCCCTAACTATGGCTACACCTTC. Protein sequence: CASGQSPPNYGYTF.

The CDR3 DNA follows: TGTGCCAGCAGCTTTCTGGGGAGCCAGAGTGACACTGAAGCTTTCTTT. Translation: CASSFLGSQSDTEAFF. This chain connects TRBV5-6 to TRBJ1-1; no reliable D call. From germline, CDR1 is SGHDT and CDR2 YYEEEE. The length of the CDR3 is 16 residues. Trimming removed 2 bases from V and 3 bases from J, with 17 bases in between.

The chain uses TRBV5-4 and TRBJ2-5, with TRBD2 matching 7 bases. V dropped 4 bases and J dropped 5; count of bases not matched to a gene: 11. This CDR3 is built from 15 residues. Germline V gene data show CDR1 as SGHNT and CDR2 as YYREEE (reference sequence). CDR3 in amino acids: CASSQDRTRLETQYF. The CDR3 DNA sequence: TGTGCCAGCAGCCAAGATCGGACTAGACTGGAGACCCAGTACTTC.

This clone showed up just a few times. This chain uses TRBV29-1 with TRBJ2-7; D unresolved. The germline gives CDR1 SQVTM, CDR2 ANQGSEA. The germline V and J ends were trimmed by 4 bases and 4 bases, with 11 bases remaining between them. The CDR3 length is 12 residues. The CDR3, as DNA: TGCAGCGTTGCCCCAGCTACGTACGAGCAGTACTTC. This sequence encodes CSVAPATYEQYF.

The V call is TRBV27, the J call TRBJ2-3, with no clear D. The length of the CDR3 is 16 residues. V lost 7 bases to trimming and J lost 2 bases, with 19 bases between them. Germline CDR1 and CDR2: MNHEY and SMNVEV (reference sequence). The CDR3 protein is CASTFASSHPTDTQYF. The CDR3 nucleotides read TGTGCCAGCACCTTCGCGTCCAGTCATCCCACAGATACGCAGTATTTT.

The chain combines TRBV5-8 with TRBJ2-3, with D tentatively TRBD2 (5 bases). Germline assignment: CDR1 SGHTS and CDR2 YDEGEE. V lost 0 bases and J lost 6, with 11 bases in between. The CDR3 totals 14 residues. CDR3 loop: CASSLEVAMDTQYF. CDR3 nucleotide sequence: TGTGCCAGCAGCTTGGAGGTAGCGATGGATACGCAGTATTTT. Looking up the rest from reference TRBV5-8 and TRBJ2-3 gives the full variable domain: EAGVTQSPTHLIKTRGQQATLRCSPISGHTSVYWYQQALGLGLQFLLWYDEGEERNRGNFPPRFSGRQFPNYSSELNVNALELEDSALYLCASSLEVAMDTQYFGPGTRLTVL.

The chain has TRBV11-3 and TRBJ1-2, with 9 nucleotides matching TRBD1. The trim removed 5 bases at V and 6 bases at J, leaving 13 bases unmatched. CDR1 and CDR2 from the germline V gene are SGHNT and YENEEA. The CDR3 sequence is 16 residues long. This CDR3 is CASSTKLGQGMNGYTF. The CDR3 DNA is TGTGCCAGCAGCACCAAACTTGGACAGGGGATGAATGGCTACACCTTC.

This clone was detected ten times or more. Other DNA sequences of this sample code for an identical CDR3. The rearrangement uses TRBV25-1 and TRBJ2-7; maybe TRBD2 (5 bases). V was clipped by 8 bases and J by 12 bases, with 8 bases between them. The CDR3 loop spans 8 amino acids. CDR1 and CDR2 from the germline V gene are MGHDK and SYGVNS. The CDR3 loop is CASPEAYF. CDR3 coding DNA: TGTGCCAGCCCGGAGGCGTACTTC.

This clone appeared a few times. The rearrangement links TRBV14 to TRBJ2-1; either TRBD1 or TRBD2 may fit D (5 bases each). Trimming shortened V by 4 bases and J by 3 bases, and 7 bases separated the two germline ends. This CDR3 comprises 13 residues. Germline loops: CDR1 SGHDN, CDR2 FVKESK. Here the CDR3 DNA reads TGTGCCAGCAGCCGGGACCACTACAATGAGCAGTTCTTC. As protein: CASSRDHYNEQFF.

This clone was detected a few times. This sequence joins TRBV6-5 and TRBJ2-3, with 7 bases aligning to TRBD1. V dropped 2 bases and J dropped 10; count of bases not matched to a gene: 15. This CDR3 contains 16 residues. Per germline, CDR1 MNHEY and CDR2 SVGAGI. CDR3 nucleotide sequence: TGTGCCAGCAGTTACACAGGGGCCCCACCCAGCTCAGCGCAGTATTTT. This sequence encodes CASSYTGAPPSSAQYF.

This clone was detected only a few times. The genes are TRBV4-2 and TRBJ2-1; D gene unclear. The CDR3 is 11 amino acids. Looked up from germline, CDR1 is LGHNA and CDR2 is YNFKEQ. The V and J ends lost 0 bases and 11 bases respectively, with 5 bases between them. The DNA of the CDR3 is TGTGCCAGCAGCCAAGATCTACAGCAGTTCTTC. Translated: CASSQDLQQFF.

The sample holds a few counts of this clone. This chain connects TRBV4-3 to TRBJ2-2; D remains unclear. V lost 0 bases to trimming and J lost 9 bases, with 8 bases between them. This CDR3 contains 13 residues. Germline-derived CDR1 and CDR2 are LGHNA and YSLEER. The CDR3 spells CASSQEKGWELFF. CDR3 coding DNA: TGCGCCAGCAGCCAAGAGAAGGGATGGGAGCTGTTTTTT.

The chain couples TRBV19 to TRBJ2-5, with D hard to call. Trimming removed 6 bases at V and 1 base at J, with 12 bases between. From germline, CDR1 is LNHDA and CDR2 SQIVND (reference sequence). This CDR3 has 14 amino acids. The DNA for the CDR3 is TGTGCCAGTAGAGAGCGCAGAACCCAAGAGACCCAGTACTTC. This sequence encodes CASRERRTQETQYF.

This clone was seen a handful of times. The rearrangement joins TRBV7-2 to TRBJ1-2; possible D gene TRBD1, 6 bases. Germline CDR1 is SGHTA and CDR2 is FQGNSA. The CDR3 has 17 amino acids. The germline V and J ends were trimmed by 3 bases and 8 bases, with 25 bases remaining between them. CDR3 loop: CASSFLASRPGALGYTF. In DNA form, the CDR3 reads TGTGCCAGCAGCTTCTTGGCCTCACGCCCAGGGGCCCTGGGCTACACCTTC.

The count of this clone is one. The CDR3 here is CASSIGQGEGGYTF. DNA for the CDR3: TGTGCCAGCAGTATCGGACAGGGGGAAGGAGGCTACACCTTC. This chain links TRBV2 with TRBJ1-2, with 10 bases identical to TRBD1. V lost 5 bases, J lost 8 bases, and 8 bases stayed unmatched. The CDR3 covers 14 residues. Germline V gene sequence: CDR1 SNHLY, CDR2 FYNNEI. The entire variable domain, with the rest obtained from reference TRBV2 and TRBJ1-2, is as follows: EPEVTQTPSHQVTQMGQEVILRCVPISNHLYFYWYRQILGQKVEFLVSFYNNEISEKSEIFDDQFSVERPDGSNFTLKIRSTKLEDSAMYFCASSIGQGEGGYTFGSGTRLTVV.

This clone came up a few times. The V gene is TRBV6-5, the J gene TRBJ2-1; D remains unclear. Trimming took 2 bases from V and 1 from J, leaving 6 bases between them. Germline-derived CDR1 and CDR2 are MNHEY and SVGAGI. The CDR3 covers 14 residues. The chain's CDR3 is CASSYTNSYNEQFF. As DNA, the CDR3 is TGTGCCAGCAGTTACACCAATTCCTACAATGAGCAGTTCTTC.

V is TRBV9 and J is TRBJ2-2; D possibly corresponds to TRBD2 (6 bases). This CDR3 region has 14 residues. The germline V and J ends were trimmed by 3 bases and 5 bases, with 11 bases remaining between them. Germline values: CDR1 SGDLS, CDR2 YYNGEE. The CDR3 loop is CASSGAAGTGELFF. The CDR3 bases are TGTGCCAGCAGCGGCGCAGCGGGTACCGGGGAGCTGTTTTTT.

V gene TRBV7-2 combines with J gene TRBJ2-1; D not resolved. This CDR3 comprises 12 residues. V lost 0 bases to trimming and J lost 15 bases, with 12 bases between them. The germline gives CDR1 SGHTA, CDR2 FQGNSA. CDR3 in amino acids: CASSLAGALPFF. The CDR3 DNA reads as TGTGCCAGCAGCTTAGCCGGAGCCCTTCCGTTCTTC.

This clone was counted many times. The chain recombines TRBV4-3 with TRBJ1-5; 9 positions match TRBD1. The germline gives CDR1 LGHNA, CDR2 YSLEER. The V segment lost 1 base and the J segment 1 base; nucleotides outside the gene matches: 8. The CDR3 totals 18 residues. The CDR3 spells CASSQGDRVMVSNQPQHF. The DNA for the CDR3 is TGCGCCAGCAGCCAAGGGGACAGGGTGATGGTAAGCAATCAGCCCCAGCATTTT.

This clone was observed a handful of times. The V and J genes are TRBV27 and TRBJ2-7, with 8 bases that match TRBD1. The V gene end was trimmed by 5 bases and the J gene end by 3 bases; junction bases not matched to a gene: 3. This CDR3 is 13 amino acids long. In germline, CDR1 is MNHEY, CDR2 SMNVEV (reference sequence). The CDR3 protein is CASSTTGVYEQYF. For the CDR3, the DNA is TGTGCCAGCAGTACGACAGGGGTCTACGAGCAGTACTTC.

This clone was observed many times. The rearrangement links TRBV5-1 to TRBJ2-3; TRBD2 aligns across 13 bases. This CDR3 contains 17 residues. Germline-derived CDR1 and CDR2 are SGHRS and YFSETQ. Trimming at V came to 4 bases and at J to 4 bases, leaving 9 bases not matched to a gene. The CDR3 coding sequence is TGCGCCAGCAGCAAGGGACTAGCGGGGAGATCTCCAGATACGCAGTATTTT. Its protein product is CASSKGLAGRSPDTQYF.

This clone was observed many times. The chain has TRBV19 and TRBJ2-1; D not certain. Per germline, CDR1 LNHDA and CDR2 SQIVND (reference sequence). CDR3 size: 13 residues. V was shortened by 4 bases and J by 7 bases, with 11 bases between the two germline ends. CDR3 in amino acids: CASSKNGRNEQFF. The CDR3 nucleotides read TGTGCCAGTAGTAAGAATGGCCGTAATGAGCAGTTCTTC.

This clone was picked up a small number of times. This chain joins TRBV7-9 and TRBJ2-1, with D unclear. The V gene's germline CDR1 is SEHNR and CDR2 FQNEAQ (reference sequence). The germline V and J ends were trimmed by 6 bases and 10 bases, with 16 bases remaining between them. The CDR3 length is 13 residues. DNA of the CDR3: TGTGCCAGCAGTTTTCAGGCCGCGGCCGAGCAGTTCTTC. It encodes CASSFQAAAEQFF.

There are a few counts of this clone. The chain employs TRBV15 and TRBJ2-1; 7 nucleotides match TRBD1. Germline values: CDR1 LNHNV, CDR2 YYDKDF (reference sequence). This CDR3 comprises 15 residues. Trimming at V came to 0 bases and at J to 7 bases, leaving 6 bases not matched to a gene. The CDR3 DNA reads TGTGCCACCAGCAGAGATAACAGGGGTGGGAATGAGCAGTTCTTC. This sequence encodes CATSRDNRGGNEQFF.

This clone showed up just a few times. The V gene is TRBV7-9, the J gene TRBJ2-1; no reliable D call. V was shortened by 3 bases and J by 7 bases, with 7 bases between the two germline ends. Germline CDR1 reads SEHNR; CDR2 reads FQNEAQ (reference sequence). CDR3 length equals 12 residues. CDR3 DNA: TGTGCCAGCAGCTTGTCCGGGAATGAGCAGTTCTTC. Protein sequence: CASSLSGNEQFF.

The sample holds a few counts of this clone. The chain links TRBV14 to TRBJ2-3; D is unresolved. This CDR3 is built from 18 residues. The germline V gene has CDR1 SGHDN and CDR2 FVKESK. V was clipped by 0 bases and J by 5 bases, with 21 bases between them. CDR3 DNA: TGTGCCAGCAGCCAAGAACCCCCGGGCTCCCTAAATGGAGATACGCAGTATTTT. Protein sequence: CASSQEPPGSLNGDTQYF.